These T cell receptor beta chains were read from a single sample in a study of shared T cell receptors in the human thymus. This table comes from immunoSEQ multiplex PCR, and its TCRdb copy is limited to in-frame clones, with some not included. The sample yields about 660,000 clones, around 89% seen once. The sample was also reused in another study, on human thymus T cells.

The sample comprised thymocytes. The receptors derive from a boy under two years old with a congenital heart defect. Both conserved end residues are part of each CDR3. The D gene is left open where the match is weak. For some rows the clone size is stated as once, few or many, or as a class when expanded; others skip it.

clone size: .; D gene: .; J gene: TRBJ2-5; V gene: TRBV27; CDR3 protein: CASSAAGLQETQYF
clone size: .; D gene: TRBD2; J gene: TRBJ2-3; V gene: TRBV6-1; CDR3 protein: CASSVPLAGPDTQYF
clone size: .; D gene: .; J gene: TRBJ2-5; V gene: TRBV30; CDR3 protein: CAWSVRLGAETQYF
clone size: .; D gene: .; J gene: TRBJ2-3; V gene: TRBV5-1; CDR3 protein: CASSCRSTDTQYF
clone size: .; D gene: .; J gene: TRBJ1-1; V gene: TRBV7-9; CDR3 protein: CASSYPRRESDTEAFF
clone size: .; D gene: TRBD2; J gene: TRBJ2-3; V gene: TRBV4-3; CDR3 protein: CASSPGLAGGTDTQYF
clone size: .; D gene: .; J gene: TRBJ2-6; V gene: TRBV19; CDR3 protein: CASTPQGSSGANVLTF
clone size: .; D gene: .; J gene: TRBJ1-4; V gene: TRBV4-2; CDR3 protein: CASSQLRRDLSEKLFF
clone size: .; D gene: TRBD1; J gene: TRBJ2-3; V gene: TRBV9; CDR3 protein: CASSLPRDRDFTDTQYF
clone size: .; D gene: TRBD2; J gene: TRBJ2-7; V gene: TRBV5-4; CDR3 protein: CASSNTSGRDEQYF
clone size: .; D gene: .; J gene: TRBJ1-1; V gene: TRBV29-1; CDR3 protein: CSVGGEVTNTEAFF
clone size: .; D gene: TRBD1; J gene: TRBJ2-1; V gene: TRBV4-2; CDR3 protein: CASSQPPGQGEQFF
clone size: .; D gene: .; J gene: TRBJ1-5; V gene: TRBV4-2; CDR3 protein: CASSQPKLQQPQHF
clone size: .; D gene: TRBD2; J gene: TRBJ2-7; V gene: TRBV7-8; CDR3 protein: CASSLSSSGKRYEQYF
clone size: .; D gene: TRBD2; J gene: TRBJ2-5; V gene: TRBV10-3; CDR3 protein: CAISSSGRVKTQYF
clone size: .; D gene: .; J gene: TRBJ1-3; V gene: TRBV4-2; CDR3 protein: CASSQDGSEVASGNTIYF
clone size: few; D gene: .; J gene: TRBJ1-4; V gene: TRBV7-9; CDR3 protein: CASSLFSDTRTTNEKLFF
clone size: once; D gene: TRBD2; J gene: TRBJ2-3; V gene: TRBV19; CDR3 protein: CASSGLAGVFTDTQYF
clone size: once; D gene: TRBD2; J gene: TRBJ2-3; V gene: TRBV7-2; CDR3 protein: CASSTPAGGEPDTQYF
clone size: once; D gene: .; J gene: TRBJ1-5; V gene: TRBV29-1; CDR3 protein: CSVPTTAYSNQPQHF
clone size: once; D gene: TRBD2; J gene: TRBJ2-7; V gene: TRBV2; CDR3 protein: CASSEPGLAGVPLCEQYF
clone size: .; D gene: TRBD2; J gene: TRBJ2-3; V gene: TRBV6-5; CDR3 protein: CASSLLAGGPNTQYF
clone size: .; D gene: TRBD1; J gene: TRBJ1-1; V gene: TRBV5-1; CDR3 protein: CASSAGTGGTEAFF
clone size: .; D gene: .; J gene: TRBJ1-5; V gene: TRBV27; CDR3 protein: CASRSTTEGGANQPQHF
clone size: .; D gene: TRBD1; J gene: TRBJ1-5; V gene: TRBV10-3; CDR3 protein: CAIRDRVSQPQHF
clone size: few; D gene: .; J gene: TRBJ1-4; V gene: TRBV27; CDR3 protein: CASSPTRGREKLFF
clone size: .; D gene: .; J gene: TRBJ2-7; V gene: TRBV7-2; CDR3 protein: CASSLAGRGKYEQYF
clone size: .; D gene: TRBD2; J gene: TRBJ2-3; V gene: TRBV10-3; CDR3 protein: CAIRGLAGSTDTQYF
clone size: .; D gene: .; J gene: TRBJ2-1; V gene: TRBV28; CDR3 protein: CASSLETGGAAGGPDEQFF